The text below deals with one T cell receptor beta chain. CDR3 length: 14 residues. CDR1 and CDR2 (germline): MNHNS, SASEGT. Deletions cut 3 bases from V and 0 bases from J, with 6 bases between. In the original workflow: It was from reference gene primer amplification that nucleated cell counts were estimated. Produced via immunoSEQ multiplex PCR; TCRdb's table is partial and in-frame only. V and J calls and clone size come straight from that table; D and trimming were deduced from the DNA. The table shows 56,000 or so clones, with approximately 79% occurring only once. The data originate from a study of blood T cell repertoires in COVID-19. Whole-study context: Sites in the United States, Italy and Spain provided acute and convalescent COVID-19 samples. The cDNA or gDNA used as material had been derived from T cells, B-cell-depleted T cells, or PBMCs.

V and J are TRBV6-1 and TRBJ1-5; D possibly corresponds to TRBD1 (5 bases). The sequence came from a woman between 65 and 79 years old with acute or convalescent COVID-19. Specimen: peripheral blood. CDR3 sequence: CASSDRDSNQPQHF. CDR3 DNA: TGTGCCAGCAGTGACAGGGATAGCAATCAGCCCCAGCATTTT.